Each of the 4 T cell receptor beta chains below was sequenced from the same sample in a study of cytomegalovirus exposure and HLA in healthy donors (TCRdb year 2017). The library was produced with the immunoSEQ multiplex PCR assay. A mixture of 60 forward primers for TCR Vbeta segments and 13 reverse primers for TCR Jbeta segments was used in the multiplex PCR. Here the immuneACCESS table is served through TCRdb, limited to in-frame sequences with V and J called. Missing clones are a known gap in these copies; in checked studies unresolved V genes cover under half, and the rest lacks a known reason. The sample's table covers approximately 140,000 clones. The top ten constitute 2% to 3% of the sample. The sequencing sample was made of PBMCs. These receptors all come from a man aged 35-49 years in good health and CMV-seronegative.

The chain employs TRBV29-1 and TRBJ2-7; a weak D match, TRBD2 (5 bases). This CDR3 is 11 amino acids long. The germline CDR1 and CDR2 sequences are SQVTM and ANQGSEA. V was cut by 4 bases and J by 3 bases, with 7 bases left in between. This chain's CDR3 is CSVVEGYEQYF. CDR3 in DNA: TGCAGCGTTGTTGAGGGCTACGAGCAGTACTTC.

As regards this clone: The identical CDR3 is also encoded by other nucleotide sequences in the sample. J is TRBJ2-5 and V is TRBV25-1, with D maybe TRBD2 (7 bases). The V end was cut by 0 bases, the J end by 5 bases, with 13 bases between. The germline V gene encodes CDR1 MGHDK and CDR2 SYGVNS. This CDR3 comprises 15 residues. Here the CDR3 reads CASSEYGGGSETQYF. As DNA, the CDR3 is TGTGCCAGCAGTGAATACGGCGGGGGCAGTGAGACCCAGTACTTC.

A note on this clone: This specimen includes other DNA sequences encoding the same CDR3. V gene TRBV18 combines with J gene TRBJ2-1; 8 bases agree with TRBD1. The CDR3 runs to 13 residues. The junction had 4 bases not matched to a gene; V was cut back by 6 bases and J by 6 bases. Germline-derived CDR1 and CDR2 are KGHSH and LQKENI. CDR3 amino acids: CASSPTGGNEQFF. DNA of the CDR3: TGTGCCAGCTCTCCCACAGGGGGCAATGAGCAGTTCTTC.

The rearrangement joins TRBV11-1 to TRBJ2-5; 10 bases fit TRBD2. CDR3 length equals 17 residues. V gave up 4 bases and J gave up 2 bases; unmatched junction bases: 10. Germline V gene data show CDR1 as SGHAT and CDR2 as FQDESV (reference sequence). Written as DNA, the CDR3 is TGTGCCAGCAGCTCGATCTTTGGGACTAGCGATCAAGAGACCCAGTACTTC. This gives the protein CASSSIFGTSDQETQYF.